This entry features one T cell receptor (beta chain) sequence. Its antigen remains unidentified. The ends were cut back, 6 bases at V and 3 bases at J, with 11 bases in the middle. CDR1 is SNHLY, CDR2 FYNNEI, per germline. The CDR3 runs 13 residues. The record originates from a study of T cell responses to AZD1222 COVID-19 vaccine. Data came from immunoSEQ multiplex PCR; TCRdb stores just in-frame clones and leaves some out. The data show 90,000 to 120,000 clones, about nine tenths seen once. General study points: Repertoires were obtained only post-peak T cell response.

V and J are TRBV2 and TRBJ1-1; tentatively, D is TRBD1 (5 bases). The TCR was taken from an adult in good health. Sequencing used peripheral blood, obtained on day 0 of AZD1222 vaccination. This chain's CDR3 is CASRLGGDTEAFF. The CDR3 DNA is TGTGCCAGCAGACTGGGGGGTGACACTGAAGCTTTCTTT. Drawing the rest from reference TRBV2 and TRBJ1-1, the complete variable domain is EPEVTQTPSHQVTQMGQEVILRCVPISNHLYFYWYRQILGQKVEFLVSFYNNEISEKSEIFDDQFSVERPDGSNFTLKIRSTKLEDSAMYFCASRLGGDTEAFFGQGTRLTVV.